One sample yielded the 9 T cell receptor delta chains listed below, sequenced in a study of Vδ1+ human thymocytes (dated by TCRdb to between 2017 and 2018). The antigens these receptors bind are not known. Sequencing was carried out with an Illumina MiSeq. RNA extraction was carried out with the RNeasy mini kit, and reverse transcription was then done using Superscript III. CDR3 amplicons were generated by multiplex PCR with pooled V-gene forward primers and a constant-region reverse primer carrying Illumina adaptor overhangs. The public reads were reprocessed by TCRdb using CATT, and rows of matching DNA were later combined. This sample gives tens of thousands of delta-chain clones in total; more than 15% of them show up just once. 0.5% of the sample rests with the top ten. General findings and caveats noted by the study authors: The thymic TRG and TRD repertoires appeared highly polyclonal, with Gaussian CDR3 length distributions, in contrast to the oligoclonal repertoires of peripheral blood.

Sequencing was performed on Vdelta1+ gamma-delta thymocytes from the thymus. In light of the paper, this sample's cell subset or site label describes: FACS-sorted CD3+ TCRalphabeta- TCRVdelta1+ TCRVdelta2- thymocytes. These receptors were obtained from a boy in the first two years of life who had congenital heart surgery.

The V call is TRDV1, the J call TRDJ1; 13 bases are shared with TRDD3. With V trimmed by 4 bases and J by 3 bases, 44 bases remained unmatched. Germline CDR1 is TSWWSYY and CDR2 is QGS. CDR3 length: 29 residues. CDR3 sequence: CALGGYLSTTFLKPLLLGDTGFTADKLIF. In DNA form, the CDR3 reads TGTGCTCTTGGGGGATATCTTTCGACAACCTTCCTAAAGCCCCTTCTACTGGGGGATACGGGTTTCACGGCCGATAAACTCATCTTT.

The table lists this clone with a few counts. V and J are TRDV1 and TRDJ1; 9 bases line up with TRDD2. Germline lookup yields CDR1 TSWWSYY and CDR2 QGS. There are 19 residues in the CDR3. Trimming at V came to 4 bases and at J to 0 bases, leaving 15 bases not matched to a gene. The CDR3 DNA is TGTGCTCTTGGGGGGCCTTCCTACCCGTACTGGGTGTACACCGATAAACTCATCTTT. This translates into CALGGPSYPYWVYTDKLIF.

The rearrangement uses TRDV1 and TRDJ1, with 12 bases that match TRDD3. The CDR3 sequence is 22 residues long. The germline CDR1 and CDR2 sequences are TSWWSYY and QGS. Germline trimming cut 4 bases from V and 0 bases from J; bases unmatched to any gene: 21. CDR3 in amino acids: CALGVQAGTGGYLHFYTDKLIF. CDR3 in DNA: TGTGCTCTTGGGGTGCAGGCGGGTACTGGGGGATACCTACACTTCTACACCGATAAACTCATCTTT.

This clone turned up a few times. V and J are TRDV1 and TRDJ1, with D tentatively TRDD3 (6 bases). Germline-derived CDR1 and CDR2 are TSWWSYY and QGS. V was pared by 3 bases and J by 0 bases, with 14 bases between. The CDR3 runs 16 residues. The CDR3 loop reads CALGDPGLGYTDKLIF. In DNA, the CDR3 is TGTGCTCTTGGGGACCCCGGGCTGGGGTACACCGATAAACTCATCTTT.

This clone was seen a handful of times. At one of its ends the junction is not consistent with the germline gene, which may arise from a read error. V is TRDV1 and J is TRDJ1, with D hard to call. CDR3 size: 12 residues. Per the germline V gene, CDR1 is TSWWSYY and CDR2 is QGS. This CDR3 reads CALGERFFPLIF. In DNA form, the CDR3 reads TGTGCTCTTGGGGAACGGTTTTTTCCACTTATTTTT.

The chain combines TRDV3 with TRDJ1, with 12 bases aligning to TRDD3. Per germline, CDR1 TVYSNPD and CDR2 GDNSRS (reference sequence). The ends lost 2 bases at V and 12 bases at J; junction bases unmatched: 22. The CDR3 length is 17 residues. This CDR3 reads CAFPLGDTRRGGYIFIF. For the CDR3, the DNA is TGTGCCTTTCCCCTGGGGGATACGCGGCGGGGTGGCTATATTTTCATCTTT.

This chain uses TRDV1 with TRDJ1, with 10 bases that match TRDD3. The CDR3 is 19 residues long. Per the germline V gene, CDR1 is TSWWSYY and CDR2 is QGS. Trimming took 0 bases from V and 9 from J; bases not matched to a gene: 19. In nucleotides, the CDR3 is TGTGCTCTTGGGGAACTTGGCTACGAAGACCTACTGGGGGATGTGGAACTCATCTTT. Its protein product is CALGELGYEDLLGDVELIF.

This clone has only a few counts. The chain links TRDV1 to TRDJ1; 10 bases are a match to TRDD3. This CDR3 contains 17 residues. The V gene's germline CDR1 is TSWWSYY and CDR2 QGS. V shed 1 base, J shed 5 bases, and the junction held 10 bases outside the gene matches. CDR3 coding DNA: TGTGCTCTTGGGGAACGGGGGACTTGGGGGATACTGGATAAACTCATCTTT. Translated, it gives CALGERGTWGILDKLIF.

The rearrangement links TRDV1 to TRDJ1; 8 bases are shared with TRDD3. The CDR3 length is 24 residues. With 4 bases clipped from V and 5 bases from J, the junction kept 36 bases outside the gene matches. Germline values: CDR1 TSWWSYY, CDR2 QGS. CDR3: CALGARTSTTLYWGGQYGPDKLIF. As DNA, the CDR3 is TGTGCTCTTGGGGCCCGAACCTCTACTACCTTGTACTGGGGGGGACAATACGGCCCGGATAAACTCATCTTT.